The T cell receptor beta chain described here comes from a study of cytotoxic CD8 clonotypes in ibrutinib-treated CLL. In the study overall: After a median approximately 12 months on treatment (6 to 36), response samples were drawn. Study outcomes and limitations: Upon ibrutinib response clonality rose, and upon progression it fell back toward baseline.

Investigators sourced around 1.9 micrograms of genomic DNA from cryopreserved PBMCs for TCR beta libraries. Generated by immunoSEQ multiplex PCR, the TCRdb table keeps only in-frame clones and is missing some. The sample yields some 200,000 clones, more than 65% seen once. There are 14 residues in the CDR3. V dropped 5 bases and J dropped 3 bases, with 11 bases sitting between them. Germline V gene lookup returns CDR1 KGHSH and CDR2 LQKENI. Points on this clone: The antigen remains unidentified.

This chain links TRBV18 with TRBJ2-1; D is ambiguous. The starting material was PBMCs, obtained after 12 months of ibrutinib treatment. The receptor was derived from a human donor with chronic lymphocytic leukemia. The CDR3 coding sequence is TGTGCCAGCTCAGAGGACCTGGACTACAATGAGCAGTTCTTC. This gives the protein CASSEDLDYNEQFF. Looking up the rest from reference TRBV18 and TRBJ2-1 gives the full variable domain: NAGVMQNPRHLVRRRGQEARLRCSPMKGHSHVYWYRQLPEEGLKFMVYLQKENIIDESGMPKERFSAEFPKEGPSILRIQQVVRGDSAAYFCASSEDLDYNEQFFGPGTRLTVL.